This entry lists 26 T cell receptor beta chains sequenced from one sample in a study of blood T cell repertoires in COVID-19. Repertoires were generated with immunoSEQ multiplex PCR, while TCRdb's copy carries only in-frame clones and drops some. The table shows 300,000 to 400,000 clones, with approximately 86% occurring only once. The sequencing input was PBMCs or T cells enriched from blood (not recorded which). The receptors come from a woman in her thirties or forties with acute COVID-19.

This chain joins TRBV7-2 and TRBJ2-7, with 10 bases that match TRBD2. The CDR3 totals 15 residues. V lost 6 bases, J lost 2 bases, and 7 bases stayed unmatched. Germline CDR1 is SGHTA and CDR2 is FQGNSA. CDR3 bases: TGTGCCAGCAGATTCAGACTAGCGGGCACCTACGAGCAGTACTTC. Translated, it gives CASRFRLAGTYEQYF.

The chain employs TRBV5-1 and TRBJ2-1, with 13 nucleotides matching TRBD2. The length of the CDR3 is 15 residues. With 4 bases clipped from V and 6 bases from J, the junction kept 4 bases outside the gene matches. Germline V gene data show CDR1 as SGHRS and CDR2 as YFSETQ. The CDR3 here is CASSQRTSGSNEQFF. In DNA, the CDR3 is TGCGCCAGCAGCCAGAGGACTAGCGGGAGCAATGAGCAGTTCTTC.

J is TRBJ1-1 and V is TRBV4-1; D gene unclear. CDR3 length equals 12 residues. V gave up 8 bases and J gave up 1 base, with 8 bases separating them. CDR1 is MGHRA, CDR2 YSYEKL, per germline. CDR3 region: CASSTQNTEAFF. CDR3 nucleotide sequence: TGCGCCAGCTCCACACAGAACACTGAAGCTTTCTTT.

The rearrangement uses TRBV18 and TRBJ2-3, with a possible D match to TRBD1 (5 bases). The germline V and J ends were trimmed by 4 bases and 1 base, with 15 bases remaining between them. The CDR3 loop spans 16 amino acids. In germline, CDR1 is KGHSH, CDR2 LQKENI. The CDR3 nucleotides read TGTGCCAGCTCACGGGGCCGGCTTGAGCGCACAGATACGCAGTATTTT. Translated, it gives CASSRGRLERTDTQYF. The full variable domain, completed using reference TRBV18 and TRBJ2-3, is NAGVMQNPRHLVRRRGQEARLRCSPMKGHSHVYWYRQLPEEGLKFMVYLQKENIIDESGMPKERFSAEFPKEGPSILRIQQVVRGDSAAYFCASSRGRLERTDTQYFGPGTRLTVL.

In this sample, this clone turned up a few times. The chain recombines TRBV6-6 with TRBJ1-5, with 7 nucleotides matching TRBD1. CDR3 length: 14 residues. V lost 2 bases to trimming and J lost 2 bases; unmatched junction nucleotides: 0. Germline CDR1 and CDR2: MNHNY and SVGAGI (reference sequence). CDR3 nucleotides: TGTGCCAGCAGTTACGGGACAGGCAATCAGCCCCAGCATTTT. Amino acid sequence: CASSYGTGNQPQHF.

The chain joins TRBV2 to TRBJ2-3; 8 nucleotides agree with TRBD1. Per the germline V gene, CDR1 is SNHLY and CDR2 is FYNNEI. The CDR3 is made up of 15 amino acids. The V and J ends lost 6 bases and 2 bases, in that order; junction bases with no gene match: 7. The DNA for the CDR3 is TGTGCCAGCAGCGAGACAGGGGCGATCACAGATACGCAGTATTTT. This sequence encodes CASSETGAITDTQYF.

The chain joins TRBV7-2 to TRBJ2-1, with a weak D call TRBD2 (5 bases). CDR3 size: 16 residues. The germline V gene encodes CDR1 SGHTA and CDR2 FQGNSA. The ends were cut back, 1 base at V and 6 bases at J, with 16 bases in the middle. CDR3 in DNA: TGTGCCAGCAGCTTAGGGTGGTCTGCGGGTCTCAATGAGCAGTTCTTC. It yields the protein CASSLGWSAGLNEQFF.

This chain uses TRBV6-5 with TRBJ1-1; tentatively, D is TRBD1 (6 bases). There are 16 residues in the CDR3. Per the germline V gene, CDR1 is MNHEY and CDR2 is SVGAGI. V was pared by 2 bases and J by 0 bases, with 13 bases between. The CDR3 reads CASSYGQIYMNTEAFF. The CDR3 DNA reads as TGTGCCAGCAGTTACGGACAGATATATATGAACACTGAAGCTTTCTTT.

The V and J genes are TRBV28 and TRBJ2-3, with TRBD1 as a possible D gene (6 bases). V lost 6 bases, J lost 2 bases, and 9 bases lay in between. The germline gives CDR1 MDHEN, CDR2 SYDVKM. The CDR3 is 13 residues long. The CDR3 DNA is TGTGCCAGCAGCGGACAGTACACAGATACGCAGTATTTT. The encoded protein is CASSGQYTDTQYF.

The rearrangement joins TRBV5-4 to TRBJ1-2; D gene ambiguous. The ends were cut back, 0 bases at V and 8 bases at J, with 17 bases in the middle. This CDR3 is 15 amino acids long. Looked up from germline, CDR1 is SGHNT and CDR2 is YYREEE (reference sequence). CDR3 DNA sequence: TGTGCCAGCAGCTTGGGACAAGGCTTTAGAAGAGGCTACACCTTC. Translation gives CASSLGQGFRRGYTF.

This clone appeared a few times. The V and J genes are TRBV4-2 and TRBJ2-2; 8 positions match TRBD2. The CDR3 consists of 14 residues. Germline V gene sequence: CDR1 LGHNA, CDR2 YNFKEQ. The trim removed 5 bases at V and 5 bases at J, leaving 4 bases unmatched. CDR3 amino acids: CASSRASGTGELFF. The CDR3 nucleotides are TGTGCCAGCAGCAGGGCTAGCGGGACCGGGGAGCTGTTTTTT.

J is TRBJ1-1 and V is TRBV9; the D gene is possibly TRBD1 (5 bases). V was trimmed by 1 base and J by 5 bases, leaving 15 bases between them. Looked up from germline, CDR1 is SGDLS and CDR2 is YYNGEE. The CDR3 is made up of 15 amino acids. The CDR3 DNA reads TGTGCCAGCAGCGTAAATTTTAATCGGGGGACTGAAGCTTTCTTT. The encoded protein is CASSVNFNRGTEAFF.

Remarks on this clone: At the DNA level, this CDR3 is encoded by other sequences in the same sample as well. The chain has TRBV3-1 (or the pseudogene TRBV3-2) and TRBJ2-5; 7 nucleotides match TRBD1. Germline loops: CDR1 LGHDT, CDR2 YNNKEL (reference sequence). V lost 4 bases to trimming and J lost 3 bases; unmatched junction nucleotides: 5. The CDR3 sequence is 14 residues long. The CDR3: CASSPRDREETQYF. For the CDR3, the DNA is TGTGCCAGCAGCCCCCGGGACAGAGAAGAGACCCAGTACTTC.

The chain joins TRBV24-1 to TRBJ2-2, with a weak D call TRBD2 (5 bases). The CDR3 totals 17 residues. CDR1 and CDR2 (germline): KGHDR, SFDVKD. V was pared by 0 bases and J by 7 bases, with 17 bases between. The CDR3 is CATSDLAPGRWGGELFF. The CDR3 nucleotides read TGTGCCACCAGTGATTTGGCCCCGGGAAGATGGGGCGGGGAGCTGTTTTTT.

The chain couples TRBV6-2 or TRBV6-3 to TRBJ2-5, with a tentative D call TRBD1 (5 bases). The CDR3 length is 13 residues. The germline V gene has CDR1 MNHEY and CDR2 SVGEGT. The V gene lost 0 bases and the J gene lost 7 bases, with 9 bases spanning the gap. CDR3 in amino acids: CASSYSTQGTQYF. The DNA for the CDR3 is TGTGCCAGCAGTTACTCGACCCAGGGGACCCAGTACTTC.

The chain is built from TRBV7-9 and TRBJ1-1, with TRBD1 identical over 7 bases. The V gene's germline CDR1 is SEHNR and CDR2 FQNEAQ (reference sequence). This CDR3 comprises 14 residues. V lost 6 bases and J lost 0; bases outside the gene matches: 4. The CDR3 is CASRSTGLNTEAFF. DNA for the CDR3: TGTGCCAGCAGGTCGACAGGGCTGAACACTGAAGCTTTCTTT.

V usage is TRBV27 and J usage is TRBJ2-7, with 11 bases lining up with TRBD2. The CDR3 is made up of 14 amino acids. The germline gives CDR1 MNHEY, CDR2 SMNVEV (reference sequence). J lost 4 bases, V lost 7 bases, and 6 bases had no gene match. Here the CDR3 DNA reads TGTGCCAGCACCCCTAGCGGGAGGATGTACGAGCAGTACTTC. Its protein product is CASTPSGRMYEQYF.

V and J are TRBV28 and TRBJ1-5; D remains ambiguous. Trimming cost V 6 bases and J 12 bases, with 18 bases left between them. Germline V gives CDR1 MDHEN, CDR2 SYDVKM. The CDR3 runs 13 residues. The CDR3 DNA follows: TGTGCCAGCAGCTTTACCGGTCCGCCCGGCCAGCATTTT. It is translated as CASSFTGPPGQHF.

This rearrangement joins TRBV7-2 to TRBJ1-5; perhaps TRBD1 as D (5 bases). V lost 5 bases, J lost 1 base, and 12 bases lay in between. There are 15 residues in the CDR3. The germline gives CDR1 SGHTA, CDR2 FQGNSA. CDR3 residues: CASSNRGQSNQPQHF. The CDR3 DNA follows: TGTGCCAGCAGCAATAGGGGTCAAAGCAATCAGCCCCAGCATTTT.

V gene TRBV5-1 combines with J gene TRBJ1-1; 9 bases are a match to TRBD1. The CDR3 loop spans 15 amino acids. V gave up 4 bases and J gave up 4 bases; unmatched junction bases: 8. Germline CDR1 and CDR2: SGHRS and YFSETQ. In nucleotides, the CDR3 is TGCGCCAGCAGCCAAATGACAGGGGGGAGCACTGAAGCTTTCTTT. Protein: CASSQMTGGSTEAFF.

This chain joins TRBV6-2 or TRBV6-3 and TRBJ1-6; tentatively, D is TRBD1 (5 bases). The CDR3 has 15 residues. V was trimmed by 0 bases and J by 10 bases, leaving 13 bases between them. Germline loops: CDR1 MNHEY, CDR2 SVGEGT. CDR3 region: CASSYSLGVRSPLHF. The CDR3 DNA reads TGTGCCAGCAGTTACTCGTTAGGGGTCCGGTCACCCCTCCACTTT.

This chain links TRBV6-5 with TRBJ1-2; 9 positions agree with TRBD1. The CDR3 is 14 amino acids. The V gene's germline CDR1 is MNHEY and CDR2 SVGAGI. After removal of 10 bases from V and 4 bases from J, the junction contained 10 bases not matched to a gene. CDR3 nucleotides: TGTGCCACTAAAGAAACAGGGGGCCGCTATGGCTACACCTTC. The encoded protein is CATKETGGRYGYTF.

This chain joins TRBV5-1 and TRBJ1-5; possibly TRBD1 for D (5 bases). V was trimmed by 2 bases and J by 0 bases, leaving 9 bases between them. The CDR3 totals 15 residues. Germline V CDR1 and CDR2: SGHRS, YFSETQ. CDR3 sequence reads: CASSLNGGSNQPQHF. The CDR3 coding sequence is TGCGCCAGCAGCTTAAACGGGGGTAGCAATCAGCCCCAGCATTTT.

J is TRBJ2-5 and V is TRBV5-8; the D gene is possibly TRBD1 (5 bases). Trimming cost V 3 bases and J 2 bases, with 20 bases left between them. Germline-derived CDR1 and CDR2 are SGHTS and YDEGEE. The CDR3 consists of 17 residues. The CDR3, as DNA: TGTGCCAGCAGCTCTTACAGGTCCGCAAAATTACAAGAGACCCAGTACTTC. Its translation is CASSSYRSAKLQETQYF.

This chain joins TRBV6-5 and TRBJ2-5; 9 bases are a match to TRBD1. The CDR3 has 15 amino acids. CDR1 and CDR2 from the germline V gene are MNHEY and SVGAGI. V lost 5 bases to trimming and J lost 3 bases; unmatched junction nucleotides: 7. The CDR3 sequence is CASSHDRGSKETQYF. CDR3 coding DNA: TGTGCCAGCAGTCACGACAGGGGGAGCAAAGAGACCCAGTACTTC.

This clone was found once. For the CDR3, the DNA is TGTGCCAGCAGCTTAGCTCCGGGAGTCGCTGGGGAGACCCAGTACTTC. Translating gives CASSLAPGVAGETQYF. The chain employs TRBV11-1 and TRBJ2-5; TRBD2 is a possible D gene (6 bases). The CDR3 has 16 amino acids. Trimming removed 0 bases from V and 5 bases from J, with 16 bases in between. Germline V gene data show CDR1 as SGHAT and CDR2 as FQDESV (reference sequence).